Listed here is a single T cell receptor beta chain. The sample originates from a study of blood T cell repertoires in COVID-19. The protocol was immunoSEQ multiplex PCR, while the TCRdb copy is restricted to in-frame clones and leaves out a portion. The sample lists about 140,000 clones, roughly 88% seen once, with about 1.6% in the top ten. The CDR3 is made up of 16 amino acids. Germline assignment: CDR1 SNHLY and CDR2 FYNNEI. J gave up 0 bases and V 6 bases, and 7 bases lay outside the gene matches. Source material: peripheral blood. The chain combines TRBV2 with TRBJ2-3, with TRBD2 identical over 9 bases. The clonotype originates from a woman aged 60-70 years with acute or convalescent COVID-19. The CDR3 region has the DNA TGTGCCAGCAGAAGCCCTAGCGGGACTAGCACAGATACGCAGTATTTT. Encoded protein: CASRSPSGTSTDTQYF.